The sequence of this T cell receptor beta chain was determined in a study of T cell responses to AZD1222 COVID-19 vaccine. Study at large: Pooling covered second doses at about 4 or about 12 weeks.

Generated by immunoSEQ multiplex PCR, the TCRdb table keeps only in-frame clones and is missing some. Here the sample spans around 160,000 clones, about nine tenths being singletons. The sequence was obtained from an adult in good health. The source material was peripheral blood, sampled on day 0 of AZD1222 vaccination.

The CDR3 is CASRGLAGGREQYF. The CDR3 nucleotides read TGTGCCAGCAGAGGACTAGCGGGAGGACGCGAGCAGTACTTC. The rearrangement uses TRBV27 and TRBJ2-7; 14 bases fit TRBD2. The V gene's germline CDR1 is MNHEY and CDR2 SMNVEV (reference sequence). This CDR3 comprises 14 residues. The trim removed 6 bases at V and 6 bases at J, leaving 4 bases unmatched.